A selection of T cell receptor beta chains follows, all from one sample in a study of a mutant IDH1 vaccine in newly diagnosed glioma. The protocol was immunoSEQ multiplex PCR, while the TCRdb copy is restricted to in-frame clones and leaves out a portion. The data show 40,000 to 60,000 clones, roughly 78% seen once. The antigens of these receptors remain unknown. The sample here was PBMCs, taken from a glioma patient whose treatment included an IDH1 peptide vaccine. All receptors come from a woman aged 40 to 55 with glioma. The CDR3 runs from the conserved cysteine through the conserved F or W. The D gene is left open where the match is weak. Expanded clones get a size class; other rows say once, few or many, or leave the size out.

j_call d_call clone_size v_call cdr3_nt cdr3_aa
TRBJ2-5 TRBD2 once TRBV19 TGTGCCAGTACCCCTGGGGCTAGCGGGGGGGAAGGGCAAGAGACCCAGTACTTC CASTPGASGGEGQETQYF
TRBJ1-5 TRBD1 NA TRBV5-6 TGTGCCAGCAGCTTACAGGGGCTGTATGGCAATCAGCCCCAGCATTTT CASSLQGLYGNQPQHF
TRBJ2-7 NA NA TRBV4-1 TGCGCCAGCAGCCAAGGGCAGCTCTACGAGCAGTACTTC CASSQGQLYEQYF
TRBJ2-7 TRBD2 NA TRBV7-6 TGTGCCAGCAGCTCAGGACTAGCGGGGGGCGAGCAGTACTTC CASSSGLAGGEQYF
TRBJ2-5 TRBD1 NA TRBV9 TGTGCCAGCAGCCCCCCGGGACAGGGGGCAGGGGAGACCCAGTACTTC CASSPPGQGAGETQYF
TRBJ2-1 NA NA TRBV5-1 TGCGCCAGCAGCTTGATCCCAGGACAGAGCAATGAGCAGTTCTTC CASSLIPGQSNEQFF
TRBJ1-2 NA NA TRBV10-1 TGCGCCAGCAGTGAGTCGGGCAGCTATGGCTACACCTTC CASSESGSYGYTF
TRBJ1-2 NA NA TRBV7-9 TGTGCCAGCAGCTTAGAAGGGACGACTGGCTACACCTTC CASSLEGTTGYTF
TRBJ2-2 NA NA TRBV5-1 TGCGCCAGCAGCTTGGAAAGGGTGTTGACCGGGGAGCTGTTTTTT CASSLERVLTGELFF
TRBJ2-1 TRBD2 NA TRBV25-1 TGTGCCAGCAGCCGAAGTAGCGGGGGGAAGCAGTTCTTC CASSRSSGGKQFF
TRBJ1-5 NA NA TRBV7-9 TGTGCCAGCAGCTGGGCGGGGAGCAATCAGCCCCAGCATTTT CASSWAGSNQPQHF